The clone carrying this TCR beta chain came up a few times. The junction shows a germline mismatch at one end, possibly a read error. The data were taken from a study of blood T cells in healthy people across ages. The CDR3 covers 14 residues. Germline lookup yields CDR1 LGHDT and CDR2 YNNKEL (reference sequence). Using a J-beta primer mix together with a sample-barcoded 5' primer, a second PCR was run for roughly 7 to 12 cycles. One entry per CDR3 protein, called by TCRdb with MiXCR from the 5' RACE reads. The profile shows approximately 1.5 million distinct CDR3 sequences, roughly 30% of them singletons.

Sequences were obtained from blood. The TCR was taken from a woman in her 30s in good health. J is TRBJ2-7 and V is TRBV3-1; D is undetermined. The CDR3 region has the DNA TGTGCCAGCAGCCAATTCGAACAAATCTACAAGCAGTACTTC. Encoded protein: CASSQFEQIYKQYF.